The rows below give T cell receptor beta chains drawn from one sample of a study of monozygotic twins with inflammatory bowel disease. With the 5' RACE reads reprocessed, TCRdb shows one record per CDR3 protein and no DNA. This sample contains about 300,000 distinct CDR3 sequences. Source material: blood. These TCRs come from a human donor with ulcerative colitis or Crohn's disease, or a healthy co-twin of an affected twin (not recorded which). The CDR3 runs from the conserved cysteine through the conserved F or W. The order of the fields is V gene, J gene, CDR3 protein.

TRBV7-2	TRBJ2-7	CASSFKNEQYF
TRBV12-3/TRBV12-4	TRBJ2-6	CASRSAGANVLTF
TRBV20-1	TRBJ2-5	CSARALGQETQYF
TRBV9	TRBJ1-1	CASSAVGGNTEAFF
TRBV5-4	TRBJ1-6	CASSFTDYNSPLHF
TRBV10-3	TRBJ1-2	CAASGQESDYGYTF
TRBV20-1	TRBJ1-5	CSARQYSTSNQPQHF
TRBV20-1	TRBJ2-7	CSARVAGGVYEQYF
TRBV20-1	TRBJ1-6	CSARLGAPLHF
TRBV12-3/TRBV12-4	TRBJ1-5	CASSRTGGLSNQPQHF
TRBV5-5	TRBJ2-7	CASSGQGNEQYF
TRBV6-2/TRBV6-3	TRBJ1-2	CASIRETGSGYTF
TRBV12-3/TRBV12-4	TRBJ2-5	CASRRDSTGTQYF
TRBV5-1	TRBJ2-1	CASSWTSGRGNEQFF
TRBV21-1	TRBJ2-7	CASSTGTMWTTYEQYF
TRBV20-1	TRBJ2-6	CSAESGANVLTF
TRBV10-3	TRBJ2-2	CAIPAGGNTGELFF
TRBV7-9	TRBJ2-1	CASSLSGSAYNEQFF
TRBV14	TRBJ2-1	CASSQLLGDNEQFF
TRBV7-9	TRBJ2-7	CASSLALGEQYF
TRBV28	TRBJ1-5	CASSFGGPINQPQHF
TRBV7-2	TRBJ2-2	CASSLGGGGELFF
TRBV11-2	TRBJ2-2	CASNLRASNTGELFF
TRBV23-1	TRBJ2-7	CASSQNVQVLSYEQYF
TRBV9	TRBJ1-3	CASSDWEGSGNTIYF
TRBV19	TRBJ2-1	CASKKGWGLGEQFF
TRBV27	TRBJ1-5	CASSPSHNQPQHF
TRBV6-2/TRBV6-3	TRBJ2-5	CASSYSLAQTQYF
TRBV6-2/TRBV6-3	TRBJ1-1	CASSRRGNTEAFF
TRBV29-1	TRBJ1-2	CSVAERDHANYGYTF
TRBV7-2	TRBJ1-2	CASSLGGGGGYGYTF
TRBV14	TRBJ2-7	CATGTNYEQYF
TRBV13	TRBJ2-7	CASSLLGQTSYEQYF